The 4 T cell receptor beta chains below were found in one sample sequenced in a study of blood T cells in healthy people across ages. A second PCR, run for roughly 6 to 11 cycles, used a sample-barcoded 5' primer plus a J-beta primer mix. From the 5' RACE reads, TCRdb called clonotypes with MiXCR, one entry per CDR3 protein. The sample carries around 990,000 distinct CDR3 sequences, 35% to 40% recorded once. What was sequenced was blood. These receptors were taken from a man aged 18 to 30 in good health.

The chain joins TRBV25-1 to TRBJ1-2, with unresolved D. V lost 3 bases to trimming and J lost 3 bases, with 11 bases between them. Germline loops: CDR1 MGHDK, CDR2 SYGVNS. The CDR3 spans 14 residues. For the CDR3, the DNA is TGTGCCAGCAGTGACCCTAGGAAGGACTATGGCTACACCTTC. It yields the protein CASSDPRKDYGYTF.

This clonotype occurred a few times. This rearrangement joins TRBV10-3 to TRBJ2-1; 10 bases map to TRBD2. Germline V gene sequence: CDR1 ENHRY, CDR2 SYGVKD. This CDR3 spans 13 amino acids. V was clipped by 11 bases and J by 9 bases; unmatched bases: 10. CDR3 in DNA: TGTGCCGCCAGCGGGACTAGCGCCGGTGAGCAGTTCTTC. Translating it yields CAASGTSAGEQFF.

Concerning this clonotype: A much larger clone differs from this one at a single base, so this may be a read error. The CDR3 bases are TGTGCCAGCAGCGTTTCCACGGGGAGGGAAAAACTGTTTTTT. Translation gives CASSVSTGREKLFF. V and J are TRBV13 and TRBJ1-4; no clear D. This CDR3 is 14 amino acids long. V lost 5 bases, J lost 8 bases, and 15 bases lay in between. Germline V CDR1 and CDR2: PRHDT, FYEKMQ (reference sequence).

This rearrangement joins TRBV10-3 to TRBJ1-4, with D possibly matching TRBD1 (5 bases). CDR1 and CDR2 from the germline V gene are ENHRY and SYGVKD. This CDR3 spans 16 amino acids. The V and J ends lost 7 bases and 0 bases respectively, with 15 bases between them. CDR3 residues: CAINHEGPSTNEKLFF. The CDR3 DNA reads as TGTGCCATCAATCACGAGGGGCCGTCAACTAATGAAAAACTGTTTTTT.